This entry concerns a single T cell receptor (beta chain). The source of the sample is a study of blood T cell repertoires in COVID-19. On the study more broadly: Donors in the United States, Italy and Spain gave samples during acute or convalescent COVID-19. PBMCs, B-cell-depleted T cells, or T cells provided the cDNA or gDNA that made up the material.

Germline V lookup: CDR1 LGHDT, CDR2 YNNKEL (reference sequence). V was pared by 4 bases and J by 0 bases, with 10 bases between. This CDR3 has 14 residues. In the source study's methods: Estimated nucleated cell counts came from reference gene primer amplification. Method: immunoSEQ multiplex PCR; TCRdb's copy keeps in-frame clones and lacks some. V and J calls plus clone size are reproduced from that table; the DNA served to infer D and trimming. The sample records approximately 68,000 clones, 82% being singletons. Sample: peripheral blood. This sequence was found in a man older than 75 with active COVID-19. The rearrangement links TRBV3-1 (or the pseudogene TRBV3-2) to TRBJ2-7, with TRBD1 as a possible D gene (5 bases). The CDR3 nucleotides are TGTGCCAGCAGCCTTTACAGGAGCTCCTACGAGCAGTACTTC. The encoded protein is CASSLYRSSYEQYF.